The TCR beta chain under discussion was sequenced for a study of regulatory T cells in long-lasting Graves disease. Notes on this clonotype: The target antigen is unknown.

From germline, CDR1 is DFQATT and CDR2 SNEGSKA (reference sequence). V lost 0 bases and J lost 5, with 12 bases in between. The CDR3 sequence is 14 residues long. Time point specified: persistent/refractory GD, antithyroid drugs over 5 years with positive TRAb. RNA from PBMCs was the source of the TCR library. Study results and limitations: Favoring TRBV28, TRBJ1-2 and TRBJ2-5 was a feature seen in persistent disease. Persistent Graves' cases showed lower TCR diversity than newly diagnosed cases.

TCR beta libraries were built with iRepertoire HTBI primers and Arm-PCR of CDR3 regions. TCRdb re-called the multiplex PCR reads with MiXCR, one entry per CDR3 protein. The sample includes some 430,000 distinct CDR3 sequences, roughly 21% of them seen just once. The input for sequencing was peripheral blood mononuclear cells (PBMCs), taken when the disease was refractory, from a patient treated with antithyroid drugs. The sequence came from a female donor with Graves disease. The chain carries TRBV20-1 and TRBJ2-3; D might be TRBD1 (5 bases). In nucleotides, the CDR3 is TGCAGTGCTAGAGATCTCCAGGGTAAAGATACGCAGTATTTT. This sequence encodes CSARDLQGKDTQYF.